This TCR beta chain was identified in a study of blood T cell repertoires in COVID-19. Study details: The United States, Italy and Spain were the sources of the acute and convalescent COVID-19 samples. From T cells, B-cell-depleted T cells, or PBMCs came the material, which was cDNA or gDNA.

As to this clone: A read error may produce the germline difference seen at one junction end.

Germline V CDR1 and CDR2: SGHNT, YYREEE (reference sequence). The CDR3 has 16 residues. The table came from immunoSEQ multiplex PCR; TCRdb's copy has only in-frame clones and leaves some out. Among about 180,000 clones listed, more than 70% were seen once. The chain employs TRBV5-4 and TRBJ1-6; D may be TRBD1 (5 bases). This receptor was taken from a man in his fifties or sixties with active or convalescent COVID-19. Sequences were obtained from peripheral blood. The CDR3 DNA is TGTGCCAGCAGCTTTGGAGGGGACTCCAATAATTCACCCCTCCACTTT. Translation: CASSFGGDSNNSPLHF.